This entry lists 26 T cell receptor beta chains sequenced from one sample in a study of TIL therapy for anti-PD-1-resistant metastatic lung cancer. Time point denoted: pre-treatment sample, taken before nivolumab and TIL therapy. This was the immunoSEQ v3 assay. TCRdb's table, derived via immunoSEQ multiplex PCR, lists solely in-frame clones and lacks some. The sample has about 49,000 clones; 70% to 85% are singletons. The sample in question was blood, obtained at baseline. The receptors come from an older man with non-small cell lung cancer.

The J gene is TRBJ2-1, the V gene TRBV29-1; D remains unclear. The CDR3 consists of 13 residues. Trimming stripped 6 bases from V and 8 bases from J, with 17 bases between. CDR1 and CDR2 (germline): SQVTM, ANQGSEA. CDR3 protein: CSVEPEFLHEQFF. The DNA of the CDR3 is TGCAGCGTCGAGCCCGAGTTCCTCCATGAGCAGTTCTTC.

The rearrangement uses TRBV7-2 and TRBJ2-2; D gene ambiguous. Per the germline V gene, CDR1 is SGHTA and CDR2 is FQGNSA. Trimming took 2 bases from V and 5 from J, leaving 12 bases between them. The CDR3 spans 15 residues. CDR3 DNA: TGTGCCAGCAGCTTACAAGGGTCTCCAACCGGGGAGCTGTTTTTT. It yields the protein CASSLQGSPTGELFF.

V and J are TRBV5-1 and TRBJ2-5; 12 nucleotides align to TRBD1. V was pared by 0 bases and J by 5 bases, with 8 bases of the junction left unmatched. The CDR3 spans 17 residues. From germline, CDR1 is SGHRS and CDR2 YFSETQ. The CDR3 protein is CASSLDGTGGAGETQYF. In nucleotides, the CDR3 is TGCGCCAGCAGCTTGGATGGGACAGGGGGCGCGGGGGAGACCCAGTACTTC. Drawing the rest from reference TRBV5-1 and TRBJ2-5, the complete variable domain is KAGVTQTPRYLIKTRGQQVTLSCSPISGHRSVSWYQQTPGQGLQFLFEYFSETQRNKGNFPGRFSGRQFSNSRSEMNVSTLELGDSALYLCASSLDGTGGAGETQYFGPGTRLLVL.

The chain uses TRBV10-1 and TRBJ1-5; D not resolved. The germline V and J ends were trimmed by 3 bases and 6 bases, with 9 bases remaining between them. Germline V gives CDR1 WNHNN, CDR2 SYGVQD (reference sequence). CDR3 length equals 13 residues. The DNA of the CDR3 is TGCGCCAGCAGTGAAGCATGGGGTCAGCCCCAGCATTTT. Amino acids: CASSEAWGQPQHF.

The chain links TRBV7-8 to TRBJ1-5; the D gene is possibly TRBD1 (6 bases). Germline CDR1 SGHVS, CDR2 FQNEAQ. V dropped 1 base and J dropped 1 base, with 8 bases sitting between them. The CDR3 extends over 15 amino acids. CDR3 sequence: CASSLDGGSNQPQHF. The CDR3 DNA sequence: TGTGCCAGCAGCTTAGATGGGGGCAGCAATCAGCCCCAGCATTTT.

The rearrangement uses TRBV7-2 and TRBJ2-3; D perhaps matches TRBD2 (6 bases). There are 15 residues in the CDR3. The V end was cut by 5 bases, the J end by 4 bases, with 16 bases between. Germline CDR1 reads SGHTA; CDR2 reads FQGNSA. The CDR3 sequence: CASSLRSGAADTQYF. CDR3 nucleotides: TGTGCCAGCAGCCTAAGGTCGGGAGCGGCAGATACGCAGTATTTT.

This clone was counted only a few times. This sequence joins TRBV30 and TRBJ2-5; possibly TRBD2 for D (6 bases). V lost 4 bases, J lost 2 bases, and 14 bases lay in between. Looked up from germline, CDR1 is GTSNPN and CDR2 is SVGIG (reference sequence). The CDR3 sequence is 14 residues long. The CDR3 reads CAWTRGRGQETQYF. The CDR3 DNA is TGTGCCTGGACGCGGGGTAGAGGGCAAGAGACCCAGTACTTC.

This rearrangement joins TRBV6-5 to TRBJ2-6; D gene unclear. The CDR3 consists of 16 residues. Per the germline V gene, CDR1 is MNHEY and CDR2 is SVGAGI. Trimming cost V 2 bases and J 0 bases, with 8 bases left between them. The CDR3, as DNA: TGTGCCAGCAGTTACCGGAGTGACTCTGGGGCCAACGTCCTGACTTTC. It yields the protein CASSYRSDSGANVLTF.

V and J are TRBV20-1 and TRBJ1-2; TRBD1 is a possible D gene (5 bases). CDR3 length: 11 amino acids. V was cut by 5 bases and J by 8 bases, with 12 bases left in between. Germline V CDR1 and CDR2: DFQATT, SNEGSKA (reference sequence). This chain's CDR3 is CSAPRDRGYTF. The CDR3 DNA follows: TGCAGTGCTCCCCGGGACCGCGGCTACACCTTC.

The chain couples TRBV7-2 to TRBJ2-7; tentatively, D is TRBD1 (6 bases). The CDR3 covers 15 residues. Germline V CDR1 and CDR2: SGHTA, FQGNSA. Trimming removed 5 bases from V and 3 bases from J, with 17 bases in between. The CDR3 DNA sequence: TGTGCCAGCAGCGCCACCGGGACACTCTACTACGAGCAGTACTTC. Translating gives CASSATGTLYYEQYF.

The V call is TRBV27, the J call TRBJ1-5; D might be TRBD1 (6 bases). V lost 8 bases and J 2 bases, leaving 19 bases between the germline ends. Germline V gene sequence: CDR1 MNHEY, CDR2 SMNVEV (reference sequence). The CDR3 is made up of 16 amino acids. CDR3 coding DNA: TGTGCCAGCCGCCGAACCCAGGGGTCGGGCAATCAGCCCCAGCATTTT. The encoded protein is CASRRTQGSGNQPQHF.

J is TRBJ1-6 and V is TRBV7-2, with 8 nucleotides matching TRBD1. Trimming at V came to 5 bases and at J to 9 bases, leaving 6 bases not matched to a gene. The CDR3 length is 14 residues. The germline V gene has CDR1 SGHTA and CDR2 FQGNSA. The CDR3: CASSGQGLRSPLHF. CDR3 nucleotides: TGTGCCAGCAGCGGACAGGGCTTGCGTTCACCCCTCCACTTT.

This clone was observed a single time. The V call is TRBV6-4, the J call TRBJ1-3, with 10 bases matching TRBD1. With 4 bases clipped from V and 2 bases from J, the junction kept 2 bases outside the gene matches. CDR1 is MRHNA and CDR2 is SNTAGT in the germline V gene. The CDR3 totals 15 residues. This chain's CDR3 is CASSAGTGAGNTIYF. The CDR3 coding sequence is TGTGCCAGCAGTGCCGGGACAGGGGCTGGAAACACCATATATTTT.

The genes are TRBV10-3 and TRBJ1-1; tentative D call: TRBD1 (6 bases). The CDR3 consists of 12 residues. Germline CDR1 ENHRY, CDR2 SYGVKD. The ends were cut back, 0 bases at V and 11 bases at J, with 10 bases in the middle. The CDR3 loop is CAISESTGRAFF. CDR3 nucleotides: TGTGCCATCAGTGAGTCGACAGGTCGCGCTTTCTTT.

This clone was seen a handful of times. The J gene is TRBJ1-4, the V gene TRBV28, with TRBD1 identical over 9 bases. CDR3 length: 15 amino acids. Germline V gene data show CDR1 as MDHEN and CDR2 as SYDVKM. V lost 5 bases to trimming and J lost 7 bases; unmatched junction nucleotides: 8. The CDR3 protein is CASSSRQGVVEKLFF. The DNA for the CDR3 is TGTGCCAGCAGTAGCAGACAGGGGGTTGTTGAAAAACTGTTTTTT.

The chain carries TRBV6-6 and TRBJ2-1; D is perhaps TRBD2 (5 bases). The CDR3 has 12 residues. Germline V gene sequence: CDR1 MNHNY, CDR2 SVGAGI (reference sequence). V was pared by 5 bases and J by 9 bases, with 11 bases between. CDR3 sequence: CASSKAVGEQFF. In nucleotides, the CDR3 is TGTGCCAGCAGTAAAGCGGTAGGTGAGCAGTTCTTC.

For the CDR3, the DNA is TGTGCCAGTAGTATAACGACTAGCGCGAGCTCCTACAATGAGCAGTTCTTC. Translating gives CASSITTSASSYNEQFF. This chain uses TRBV19 with TRBJ2-1; 8 nucleotides match TRBD2. This CDR3 spans 17 amino acids. With 2 bases clipped from V and 0 bases from J, the junction kept 6 bases outside the gene matches. Germline lookup yields CDR1 LNHDA and CDR2 SQIVND (reference sequence).

The chain joins TRBV6-6 to TRBJ2-1; 11 bases are shared with TRBD2. The trim removed 6 bases at V and 4 bases at J, leaving 5 bases unmatched. Germline V lookup: CDR1 MNHNY, CDR2 SVGAGI (reference sequence). The CDR3 runs 15 residues. The CDR3 sequence is CASRPGLAEYNEQFF. CDR3 coding DNA: TGTGCCAGCAGACCGGGACTAGCGGAATACAATGAGCAGTTCTTC.

This chain joins TRBV29-1 and TRBJ2-3, with 10 nucleotides matching TRBD2. This CDR3 region has 13 residues. CDR1 SQVTM and CDR2 ANQGSEA come from the germline V gene. Unmatched junction bases numbered 5, after V lost 8 bases and J lost 3 bases. The DNA for the CDR3 is TGCAGCTCCTCTAGCGGGAGTACAGATACGCAGTATTTT. This sequence encodes CSSSSGSTDTQYF.

This chain connects TRBV6-5 to TRBJ2-7; the match to TRBD2 covers 13 bases. Germline lookup yields CDR1 MNHEY and CDR2 SVGAGI. V shed 7 bases, J shed 5 bases, and the junction held 8 bases outside the gene matches. The CDR3 totals 15 residues. CDR3 bases: TGTGCCAGCACCCCTAGAGGACTAGCGGGAGACGAGCAGTACTTC. Protein: CASTPRGLAGDEQYF.

The rearrangement uses TRBV2 and TRBJ2-3; D might be TRBD2 (7 bases). The germline CDR1 and CDR2 sequences are SNHLY and FYNNEI. Trimming removed 8 bases at V and 0 bases at J, with 15 bases between. The CDR3 spans 15 residues. Here the CDR3 DNA reads TGTGCCAGCGTCTCCAAGGGGGGGAGCACAGATACGCAGTATTTT. It is translated as CASVSKGGSTDTQYF.

CDR3 loop: CASSKGREVYSYEQYF. CDR3 bases: TGTGCCAGCAGCAAGGGGCGGGAGGTCTATTCCTACGAGCAGTACTTC. The chain employs TRBV21-1 and TRBJ2-7; the table assigns TRBD2, which was not confirmed against the DNA. TRBV21-1 is a pseudogene segment. This CDR3 is 16 amino acids long.

J is TRBJ2-1 and V is TRBV5-1; 8 bases are shared with TRBD2. With 0 bases clipped from V and 6 bases from J, the junction kept 8 bases outside the gene matches. From germline, CDR1 is SGHRS and CDR2 YFSETQ. The CDR3 has 16 residues. The CDR3 region is CASSLGSGLASNEQFF. CDR3 nucleotides: TGCGCCAGCAGCTTGGGGTCAGGACTAGCATCCAATGAGCAGTTCTTC.

The chain recombines TRBV6-5 with TRBJ2-1; TRBD2 agrees at 7 bases. The CDR3 is 13 residues long. Germline V CDR1 and CDR2: MNHEY, SVGAGI. V lost 6 bases to trimming and J lost 4 bases; unmatched junction nucleotides: 3. The CDR3 nucleotides are TGTGCCAGCAGGCTAGCGGTTTACAATGAGCAGTTCTTC. This translates into CASRLAVYNEQFF.

The chain recombines TRBV14 with TRBJ1-1, with D possibly TRBD1 on 5 matching bases. The length of the CDR3 is 14 residues. Germline CDR1 is SGHDN and CDR2 is FVKESK. V was cut by 6 bases and J by 3 bases, with 14 bases left in between. CDR3 sequence reads: CASSQLRGHTEAFF. CDR3 coding DNA: TGTGCCAGCAGTCAACTGAGGGGCCACACTGAAGCTTTCTTT.

The chain employs TRBV19 and TRBJ2-7, with D possibly being TRBD1 or TRBD2 (6 bases each). Germline assignment: CDR1 LNHDA and CDR2 SQIVND (reference sequence). This CDR3 is built from 13 residues. V was cut by 3 bases and J by 6 bases, with 12 bases left in between. As DNA, the CDR3 is TGTGCCAGTAGTATGGGGGGCGGGACCGAGCAGTACTTC. As protein: CASSMGGGTEQYF.